This section outlines one T cell receptor (beta chain) sequence together with its context. The specificity of this receptor is unknown. Qualities for individual bases were not recorded, and no much larger clone is one base off. The donors were healthy, HIV-negative adults with no recently reported acute infections or vaccinations. Every donor was a Caucasian adult residing in Nashville, Tennessee, USA. CD4+ T cells were enriched by magnetic negative selection; naive cells were then positively selected on CD45RA, and the negative fraction formed the memory subset. Blood was collected by leukapheresis, and PBMCs were isolated by Ficoll-Histopaque density gradient centrifugation and then cryopreserved in liquid nitrogen vapor phase. Analytical flow cytometry was used to check the purity and quantity of every magnetically sorted T cell population. From each sorted fraction, genomic DNA was isolated and quantified by UV absorbance on a Nanodrop 2000c.

The source of the sample is a study of shared clonotypes between healthy human individuals (dated by TCRdb to 2018 to 2021). Broadly, across the study: A couple of women and a few men aged 18 to 49 years were included in the cohort. Per donor, three plates each were used for CD4 naive and CD4 memory, two for CD8 naive, and one for CD8 memory. To estimate repertoire size and how much clonotypes are shared between individuals, the study performed deep sequencing of blood TCR repertoires from roughly five healthy adults. Leukapheresis yielded between about 0.85 and 10 billion PBMCs per donor. To increase sequencing depth and limit assay-specific biases, different laboratories used diverse techniques to prepare libraries and sequence TCR repertoires.

The germline V gene specifies SGHVS as CDR1 and FQNEAQ as CDR2. The cysteine opens and the phenylalanine closes a CDR3 of 18 amino acids. The entry retains the CDR3 DNA only, 54 bases that are in frame from base 1. V is pruned by 4 bases and J by 0 bases, leaving 10 bases of the junction without a gene match. Broad study findings and their caveats: Naive subsets generally had larger estimated clonotype richness than memory subsets. Rarefaction of sorted-subset datasets indicated incomplete sequencing despite the large sequencing depth. Only blood was sampled, and tissue TCR repertoires likely differ from those in blood. Pairwise subsampling led to the expectation that sequencing depth would affect the degree of clonotype sharing among donors. Compared with non-shared clonotypes, the clonotypes found in all four sorted-subset donors had higher generation probabilities. The genetic and exposure-history diversity represented was limited by the small number of donors. Across several donors, about 4.5% of naive CD4, approximately 4% of naive CD8, 2.3% of memory CD4, and 0.4% to 0.45% of memory CD8 clonotypes were shared.

Using the deep immunoSEQ assay, TCR CDR3 regions were amplified from genomic DNA by multiplex PCR. Genomic DNA extracted from each cell subset was distributed evenly over all wells of several immunoSEQ 96-well plates, and each plate served as one replicate. For sorted subsets, approximately 0.2 ug of genomic DNA, equivalent to around 29,000 T cell genomes, went into each replicate PCR. The purified libraries were quantified using a Qubit 3.0 fluorometer, sized with a Bioanalyzer 2100, and then quantified again using the KAPA Library Quantification kit. A separate single-read 150-cycle Illumina NextSeq 550 flow cell was used to sequence each immunoSEQ 96-well plate. From the authors' description of their analysis: The immunoSEQ output contained only junctional sequences without quality scores, so filtering could not match that applied to full-length reads. Sequences were annotated with PyIR, a Python wrapper for IgBLAST v1.9, using IMGT germline references to assign V/J genes and CDR3. Reads were filtered out if the reads had weak V/J assignments (E-value above 1e-6), no CDR3, stop codons, out-of-frame junctions, or ambiguous translated residues. V3J clonotypes were defined as sequences sharing an identical inferred V gene, J gene, and CDR3 amino acid sequence. Percentage overlap between repertoires was calculated by dividing the number of shared unique clonotypes by the size of the smaller repertoire. RTK rarefaction, the Chao1 estimator, and Recon v2.1 estimates of unobserved clonotypes were used to assess repertoire richness. Generation probabilities for all TCRbeta clonotypes obtained by the gDNA method from several donors were computed using OLGA. TCRdb retrieved this table from immuneACCESS and kept in-frame rearrangements only. Not all clones are present; in checked studies, unresolved V genes account for under half, and no reason is known for the remainder. For V, J and clone size, that table is used; D and trimming come from the DNA. Counted in this sample were 1,400,000 or so clones; 97% to 99% of them appeared once. About 0.4% of the sample lies in the top ten.

The sequence links TRBV7-8 to TRBJ2-7; 12 central bases correspond to TRBD2. Sequencing was carried out using naive CD4+ T cells sorted from blood. The meaning of the sample's cell subset or site label: CD45RA+ positively selected. The sequence was obtained from a man aged 30 to 39 in good health. The CDR3 reads CASSSRGLAGMDSYEQYF. The bases read TGTGCCAGCAGCTCCCGTGGACTAGCGGGAATGGACTCCTACGAGCAGTACTTC.